This TCR beta chain was captured by sequencing in a study of post-analysis software for immune sequencing data (dated by TCRdb to 2013 to 2016). Concerning the study at large: Recorded disease courses included relapsing-remitting, secondary progressive and progressive-relapsing multiple sclerosis, with some patients lacking subtype annotation. The patient repertoires were compared against approximately eleven previously published healthy control repertoires obtained from donors aged about 6 to 26 years. A subset of samples was prepared in parallel using single-end sample barcoding, then pooled and co-amplified after Illumina adapter ligation.

Libraries were built with PCR. This sample was sequenced with an Illumina HiSeq 2500. To reduce PCR and sequencing biases, unique molecular identifiers were incorporated into the TCR beta cDNA libraries. Every 1 to 10 million input T cells yielded roughly 0.5 million cDNA molecules, meaning each molecule approximated one T cell. The patient libraries were prepared and sequenced using the same protocol as the earlier healthy control dataset. Samples belonging to the same batch were prepared together, multiplexed and sequenced on a shared HiSeq lane. The original pipeline was this. MIGEC handled the raw barcoded reads, throwing out single-read molecular identifier groups before consensus assembly and CDR3 extraction. Clonotype tables were post-analysed with VDJtools, normalizing diversity by down-sampling all datasets to the smallest sample size. In repertoire overlap clustering, CDR3 amino acid sequences, but not nucleotide sequences, were matched to correct batch-related cross-sample contamination. TCRdb reanalyzed the raw reads on its own, using fastp at Q25 for trimming and MiXCR for clone calling, and kept in-frame beta chains. Every distinct CDR3 protein forms one entry, paired with its most common genes and DNA. These V and J calls are TCRdb output, not the study's own analysis. Within this sample are fewer than 900,000 distinct CDR3 sequences, with 40% to 55% of them counted one time only. 4.9% of the sample rests with the top ten.

What the research found in general, with its limitations: When samples were clustered directly using the F measure, samples prepared in the same batch co-clustered strongly, which prompted a batch-effect correction. Compared with controls, multiple sclerosis patients had significantly lower normalized Chao1 diversity, a finding suggesting substantial peripheral T-cell clonal expansion. The multiple sclerosis patient group was slightly younger than the control group. Roughly 5 TRBV segments, including TRBV5-6, TRBV5-1 and TRBV20-1, were significantly more frequent in patients than controls.

To demonstrate the VDJtools post-analysis software, TCR beta repertoires were profiled from the peripheral blood of more than 10 young patients with multiple sclerosis. The multiple sclerosis patients were children and adolescents ranging in age from about 6 to 17 years. Trimming costs V 5 bases and J 2 bases, and their ends lie 13 bases apart. The CDR1 and CDR2 encoded by the germline V gene (reference sequence) are GTSNPN and SVGIG. The CDR3, cysteine through phenylalanine, is 14 amino acids long. Only the CDR3 region is kept as DNA, spanning 42 bases read in frame from base 1. Turning to this clonotype: Its cognate antigen has yet to be identified. Qualities for individual bases were not recorded, and no much larger clone is one base off.

Material for sequencing was blood. The sequence was obtained from a girl aged 5-17 years with multiple sclerosis. The sequence joins TRBV30 to TRBJ2-1; no D gene is confidently identified. The sequence in DNA is TGTGCCTGGGTAGACTTCCGCGCCTACAATGAGCAGTTCTTC. The resulting protein is CAWVDFRAYNEQFF.